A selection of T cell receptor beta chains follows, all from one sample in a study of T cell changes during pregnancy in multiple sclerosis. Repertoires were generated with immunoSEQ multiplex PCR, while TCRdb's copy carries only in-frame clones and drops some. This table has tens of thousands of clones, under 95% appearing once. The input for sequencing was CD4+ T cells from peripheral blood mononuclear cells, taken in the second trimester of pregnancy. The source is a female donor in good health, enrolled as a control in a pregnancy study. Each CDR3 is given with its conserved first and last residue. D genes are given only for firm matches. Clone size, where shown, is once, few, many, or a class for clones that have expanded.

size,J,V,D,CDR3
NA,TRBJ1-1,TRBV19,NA,CASSMGVTHTEAFF
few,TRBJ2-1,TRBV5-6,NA,CASSLWRDLRRAIF
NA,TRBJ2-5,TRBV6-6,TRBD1,CASQGQGQETQYF
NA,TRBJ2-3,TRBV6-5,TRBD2,CASSYGRGGSTDTQYF
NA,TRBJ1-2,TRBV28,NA,CASSYGFKYGYTF
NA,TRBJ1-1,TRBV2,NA,CASSETIRQNTEAFF
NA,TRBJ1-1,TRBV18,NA,CASSPQGLNEAFF
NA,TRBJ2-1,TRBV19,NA,CASRHPQANKNEQFF
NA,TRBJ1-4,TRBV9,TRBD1,CASSPGQGWEKLFF
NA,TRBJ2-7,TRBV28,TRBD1,CASSSGQGVYEQYF
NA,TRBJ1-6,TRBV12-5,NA,CASGLGSSPLHF
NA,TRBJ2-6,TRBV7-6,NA,CASSLEGGYGANVLTF
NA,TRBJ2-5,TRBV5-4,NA,CASSFSQGVETQYF
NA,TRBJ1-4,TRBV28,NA,CASSLKPINEKLFF
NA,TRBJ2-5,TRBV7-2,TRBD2,CASSLYSGLAAGETQYF
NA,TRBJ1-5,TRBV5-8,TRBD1,CASSLRDSSNQPQHF
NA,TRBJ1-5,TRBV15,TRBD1,CATSRADRGSNQPQHF
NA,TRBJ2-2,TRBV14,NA,CASSQDWAGELFF
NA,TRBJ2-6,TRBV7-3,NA,CASSSTPGVGSGANVLTF
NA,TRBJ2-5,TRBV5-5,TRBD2,CASSLVSGGLYQETQYF
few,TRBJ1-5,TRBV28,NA,CASSFPRGGNQPQHF
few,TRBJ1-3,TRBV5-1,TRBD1,CASSLERQGASGNTIYF
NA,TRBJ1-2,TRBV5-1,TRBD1,CASSLGQGAYGYTF
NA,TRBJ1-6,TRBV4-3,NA,CASSQGRNSPLHF
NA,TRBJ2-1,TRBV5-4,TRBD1,CASSGRDRGNEQFF
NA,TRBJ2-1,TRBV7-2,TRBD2,CASSLQRGGYNEQFF
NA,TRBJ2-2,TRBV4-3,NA,CASSQDLYGELFF
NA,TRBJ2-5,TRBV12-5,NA,CASVGASETQYF
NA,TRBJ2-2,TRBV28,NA,CASSSQGPTGGELFF
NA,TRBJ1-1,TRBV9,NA,CASSAGQQGTEAFF
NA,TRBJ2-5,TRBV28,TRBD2,CASSRGGRETQYF
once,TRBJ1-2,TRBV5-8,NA,CASSLWSGGANYGYTF
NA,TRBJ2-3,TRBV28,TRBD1,CASSTRQGGSTDTQYF
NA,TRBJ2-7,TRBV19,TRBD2,CASSPGGTFSSYEQYF
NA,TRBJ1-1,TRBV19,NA,CASTPRTALNTEAFF
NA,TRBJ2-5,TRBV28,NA,CASMRRVQETQYF
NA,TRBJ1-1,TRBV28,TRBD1,CASSLSMTGKAEAFF
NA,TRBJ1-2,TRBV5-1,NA,CASSRDFTGGYTF
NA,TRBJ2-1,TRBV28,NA,CASSPRGRTVF
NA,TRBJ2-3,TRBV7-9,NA,CASSRRQVGVMTDTQYF
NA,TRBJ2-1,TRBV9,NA,CASSVGSAGVYNEQFF
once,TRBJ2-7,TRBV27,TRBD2,CASRITGTSGSYEQYF